This T cell receptor beta chain was obtained from a study of cytomegalovirus exposure and HLA in healthy donors. Overall study context: Findings of an earlier analysis included 90 million to 120 million unique TCR beta sequences from roughly 200 million T cells.

The primer mix had 60 Vbeta and 13 Jbeta primers. Libraries were prepared by immunoSEQ multiplex PCR; TCRdb keeps only in-frame clonotypes and omits some of them. The sample shows 150,000 to 200,000 clones, about 87% of them seen only once. Study-wide points: A later analysis showed TCR association rates differing by HLA locus, peaking at DRB1 and lowest at HLA-C.

About this clone itself: Its antigen is unknown.

V shed 0 bases and J 5 bases; nucleotides not matched to a gene: 5. There are 15 residues in the CDR3. Germline V gives CDR1 SGDLS, CDR2 YYNGEE. J is TRBJ2-3 and V is TRBV9; 8 bases align to TRBD1. Sample: PBMCs. The TCR originated in a woman between 18 and 30 years old in good health and CMV-seronegative. The CDR3: CASSVGQGALDTQYF. The CDR3, as DNA: TGTGCCAGCAGCGTAGGGCAGGGGGCCCTAGATACGCAGTATTTT.